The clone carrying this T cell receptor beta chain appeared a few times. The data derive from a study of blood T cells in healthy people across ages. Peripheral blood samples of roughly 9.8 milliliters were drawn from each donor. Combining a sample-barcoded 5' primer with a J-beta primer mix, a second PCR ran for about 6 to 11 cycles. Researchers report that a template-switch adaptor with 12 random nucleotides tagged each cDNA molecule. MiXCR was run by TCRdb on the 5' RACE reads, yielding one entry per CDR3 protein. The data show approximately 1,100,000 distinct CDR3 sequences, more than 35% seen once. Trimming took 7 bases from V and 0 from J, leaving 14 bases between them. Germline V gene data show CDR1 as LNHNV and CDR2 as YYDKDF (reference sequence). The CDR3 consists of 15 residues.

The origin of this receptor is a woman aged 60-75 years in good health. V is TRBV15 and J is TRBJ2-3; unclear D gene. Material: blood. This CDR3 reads CATTLGSSSTDTQYF. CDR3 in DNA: TGTGCCACCACCTTAGGAAGTTCCAGCACAGATACGCAGTATTTT.